The clone carrying this TCR beta chain occurred many times. This specimen comes from a study of spatial heterogeneity in lung cancer. Time point denoted: sample taken at primary tumor resection. Whole RNA, isolated from tumor, nontumor lung or frozen PBMC, was sequenced without prior sorting. Donation came from some 73 patients with untreated early-stage non-small cell lung cancer. The presence of a unique molecular identifier marked each TCR cDNA molecule. TCRdb ran MiXCR on the 5' RACE reads and lists one entry per CDR3 protein. The sample has 14,000 to 15,000 distinct CDR3 sequences, about 10% seen once. With 6 bases removed from V and 4 bases from J, the gap between germline ends came to 10 bases. This CDR3 spans 12 amino acids. Germline V gives CDR1 SQVTM, CDR2 ANQGSEA.

The chain has TRBV29-1 and TRBJ1-5; D gene unclear. This clonotype was sampled from a female donor with early-stage non-small cell lung cancer. The source was PBMCs, collected at surgery. The CDR3 protein is CSVGDTNQPQHF. As DNA, the CDR3 is TGCAGCGTCGGAGACACAAATCAGCCCCAGCATTTT.